A single sample is the source of the 18 T cell receptor beta chains below, sequenced in a study of OX40 agonist ivuxolimab in advanced cancers. TCRdb's table, derived via immunoSEQ multiplex PCR, lists solely in-frame clones and lacks some. Of 20,000 to 30,000 clones listed, about 87% are singletons. Sequences were derived from CD4+ or CD8+ T cells sorted from blood, sampled in a trial of the OX40 agonist ivuxolimab. Receptors were obtained from an adult with an advanced solid tumor such as melanoma, head and neck, liver or kidney cancer.

The chain recombines TRBV6-6 with TRBJ1-5; a weak D match, TRBD1 (6 bases). Germline V CDR1 and CDR2: MNHNY, SVGAGI (reference sequence). V was shortened by 4 bases and J by 10 bases, with 17 bases between the two germline ends. The CDR3 is 14 amino acids. DNA for the CDR3: TGTGCCAGCAGTTGGACAGAGCCTTTTCAACCCCAGCATTTT. It yields the protein CASSWTEPFQPQHF.

The rearrangement joins TRBV9 to TRBJ2-3, with a tentative D call TRBD2 (5 bases). This CDR3 has 16 amino acids. V lost 4 bases, J lost 3 bases, and 18 bases lay in between. Germline loops: CDR1 SGDLS, CDR2 YYNGEE. The CDR3 reads CASSLFLNGGTDTQYF. CDR3 nucleotide sequence: TGTGCCAGCAGCCTCTTTTTGAACGGAGGTACAGATACGCAGTATTTT.

V and J are TRBV12-5 and TRBJ2-7, with D possibly being TRBD2 (6 bases). V gave up 0 bases and J gave up 3 bases, with 21 bases separating them. This CDR3 is 18 amino acids long. Germline lookup yields CDR1 LGHNT and CDR2 FRNRAP. CDR3 bases: TGTGCTAGTGGTTTGGTGACGGCCGAGCGACTAGAAGGCTACGAGCAGTACTTC. Its translation: CASGLVTAERLEGYEQYF.

The sample holds a few counts of this clone. V is TRBV5-6 and J is TRBJ2-7; D unresolved. This CDR3 is built from 16 residues. The germline V and J ends were trimmed by 4 bases and 0 bases, with 17 bases remaining between them. From germline, CDR1 is SGHDT and CDR2 YYEEEE. The CDR3 protein is CASSLRLGFSSYEQYF. CDR3 coding DNA: TGTGCCAGCAGCCTTCGATTAGGGTTTAGCTCCTACGAGCAGTACTTC.

The genes are TRBV6-1 and TRBJ2-7; 12 nucleotides agree with TRBD2. CDR1 MNHNS and CDR2 SASEGT come from the germline V gene. V shed 6 bases, J shed 4 bases, and the junction held 7 bases outside the gene matches. This CDR3 is built from 15 residues. CDR3 bases: TGTGCCAGCAGGTCCCTAGCGGGAGGGCCTTACGAGCAGTACTTC. Translating it yields CASRSLAGGPYEQYF.

By sample fraction, this clone is medium-sized. The chain links TRBV12-5 to TRBJ2-5; D is uncertain. V lost 6 bases and J 3 bases, leaving 2 bases between the germline ends. This CDR3 spans 10 amino acids. Germline-derived CDR1 and CDR2 are LGHNT and FRNRAP. CDR3 amino acids: CASGEETQYF. CDR3 coding DNA: TGTGCTAGTGGAGAAGAGACCCAGTACTTC.

Only one count was recorded for this clone. The junction shows a germline mismatch at one end, possibly a read error. The rearrangement uses TRBV10-3 and TRBJ2-1; perhaps D is TRBD1 or TRBD2 (6 bases each). In germline, CDR1 is ENHRY, CDR2 SYGVKD. This CDR3 has 15 residues. CDR3 region: CASSYGGVKDNEQFF. CDR3 coding DNA: TGTGCCAGCAGTTACGGGGGCGTAAAAGACAATGAGCAGTTCTTC.

In this sample, this clone turned up once. The V gene is TRBV6-1, the J gene TRBJ2-6, with D hard to call. Trimming took 3 bases from V and 0 from J, leaving 12 bases between them. This CDR3 spans 17 amino acids. CDR1 and CDR2 from the germline V gene are MNHNS and SASEGT. CDR3 DNA sequence: TGTGCCAGCAGTGAGCAGGTCCCTAGCTCTGGGGCCAACGTCCTGACTTTC. It specifies CASSEQVPSSGANVLTF.

This clone was counted a few times. The chain joins TRBV5-1 to TRBJ1-6; no clear D. V was clipped by 0 bases and J by 7 bases, with 11 bases between them. CDR3 length: 15 amino acids. Germline loops: CDR1 SGHRS, CDR2 YFSETQ. CDR3 region: CASSLGGGTNSPLHF. The DNA of the CDR3 is TGCGCCAGCAGCTTGGGTGGCGGAACAAATTCACCCCTCCACTTT.

This chain connects TRBV5-1 to TRBJ2-7, with 7 positions matching TRBD1. This CDR3 region has 14 residues. Germline trimming cut 4 bases from V and 6 bases from J; bases unmatched to any gene: 10. CDR1 SGHRS and CDR2 YFSETQ come from the germline V gene. The CDR3 DNA reads TGCGCCAGCAGCCTTCGACAGGGTTCGGTCGAGCAGTACTTC. The encoded protein is CASSLRQGSVEQYF.

V usage is TRBV5-1 and J usage is TRBJ2-2, with 7 positions matching TRBD2. The CDR3 covers 16 residues. Germline V gene lookup returns CDR1 SGHRS and CDR2 YFSETQ. Losses at the gene ends were 0 bases for V and 1 base for J; bases not matched to a gene: 3. As DNA, the CDR3 is TGCGCCAGCAGCTTGGGTGGCGGGAGGAACACCGGGGAGCTGTTTTTT. This translates into CASSLGGGRNTGELFF.

In nucleotides, the CDR3 is TGCGCCAGCAGCCAAGTCGAACAGGGCTCCTACGAGCAGTACTTC. Amino acids: CASSQVEQGSYEQYF. The rearrangement links TRBV4-1 to TRBJ2-7; D may be TRBD1 (6 bases). Looked up from germline, CDR1 is MGHRA and CDR2 is YSYEKL. CDR3 length: 15 residues. V was clipped by 1 base and J by 0 bases, with 10 bases between them.

This sequence joins TRBV6-5 and TRBJ1-6; 9 positions match TRBD1. Germline V gene data show CDR1 as MNHEY and CDR2 as SVGAGI. Losses at the gene ends were 5 bases for V and 9 bases for J; bases not matched to a gene: 8. The CDR3 is 15 amino acids. CDR3 in amino acids: CASSTRDRVASPLHF. Here the CDR3 DNA reads TGTGCCAGCAGTACCAGGGACAGGGTGGCTTCACCCCTCCACTTT.

V gene TRBV12-5 combines with J gene TRBJ2-2; D is ambiguous. The CDR3 totals 12 residues. Germline V gives CDR1 LGHNT, CDR2 FRNRAP. The V end was cut by 5 bases, the J end by 6 bases, with 7 bases between. In nucleotides, the CDR3 is TGTGCTAGTGGTCCTGGCGCCGGGGAGCTGTTTTTT. Translating it yields CASGPGAGELFF.

V usage is TRBV19 and J usage is TRBJ1-1, with 8 bases identical to TRBD1. Germline V CDR1 and CDR2: LNHDA, SQIVND (reference sequence). The CDR3 is 15 amino acids. The trim removed 4 bases at V and 5 bases at J, leaving 9 bases unmatched. CDR3 sequence reads: CASSTQNTGGTEAFF. As DNA, the CDR3 is TGTGCCAGTAGTACCCAAAACACAGGGGGGACTGAAGCTTTCTTT.

This chain links TRBV4-1 with TRBJ1-6, with 7 bases identical to TRBD1. V lost 4 bases and J lost 5; bases outside the gene matches: 5. The CDR3 sequence is 15 residues long. Germline assignment: CDR1 MGHRA and CDR2 YSYEKL. In DNA, the CDR3 is TGCGCCAGCAGCCGGCGGGACAGCGATAATTCACCCCTCCACTTT. Its protein product is CASSRRDSDNSPLHF.

This chain joins TRBV6-5 and TRBJ2-4; 8 bases are shared with TRBD1. The CDR3 runs 16 residues. Trimming cost V 0 bases and J 5 bases; bases outside gene matches: 6. The V gene's germline CDR1 is MNHEY and CDR2 SVGAGI. CDR3 sequence: CASSYSTGASQNIQYF. CDR3 DNA: TGTGCCAGCAGTTACTCGACAGGGGCGTCCCAAAACATTCAGTACTTC.

The chain joins TRBV5-1 to TRBJ2-3; 7 nucleotides match TRBD1. Germline V gene data show CDR1 as SGHRS and CDR2 as YFSETQ. Losses at the gene ends were 5 bases for V and 5 bases for J; bases not matched to a gene: 2. The CDR3 runs 12 residues. CDR3 region: CASSWDRDTQYF. The CDR3 DNA follows: TGCGCCAGCAGTTGGGACAGAGATACGCAGTATTTT.